The 21 T cell receptor beta chains below all came from one sample that was sequenced in a study of blood T cell repertoires in COVID-19. Some clones are missing from TCRdb's copy, which holds only in-frame ones; the method was immunoSEQ multiplex PCR. The sample yields around 60,000 clones, approximately 86% seen once. Sequenced input: peripheral blood. Every receptor here comes from a man aged 35-49 years with acute or convalescent COVID-19.

The V gene is TRBV12-5, the J gene TRBJ1-1; a weak D match, TRBD1 (6 bases). CDR1 LGHNT and CDR2 FRNRAP come from the germline V gene. CDR3 length: 12 amino acids. Between the trimmed V and J ends, which lost 6 bases and 13 bases, there was a span of 18 bases. CDR3 loop: CASGPTGSRGFF. DNA for the CDR3: TGTGCTAGTGGCCCTACAGGGTCGAGGGGTTTCTTT.

The chain has TRBV7-6 and TRBJ2-5; D uncertain. The CDR3 length is 14 residues. V lost 4 bases and J 1 base, leaving 10 bases between the germline ends. Germline CDR1 and CDR2: SGHVS and FNYEAQ. The CDR3 sequence: CASSSLLIQETQYF. The CDR3 nucleotides are TGTGCCAGCAGCTCTCTACTAATCCAAGAGACCCAGTACTTC.

V and J are TRBV6-5 and TRBJ1-2; D possibly corresponds to TRBD1 (5 bases). The CDR3 is 13 residues long. V shed 5 bases and J shed 8 bases, with 15 bases lying between them. Looked up from germline, CDR1 is MNHEY and CDR2 is SVGAGI. The CDR3 DNA follows: TGTGCCAGCAGTCTGGGGCAGGTTGAAGGCTACACCTTC. This encodes CASSLGQVEGYTF.

The V gene is TRBV27, the J gene TRBJ2-5; 11 nucleotides match TRBD2. Trimming at V came to 8 bases and at J to 5 bases, leaving 10 bases not matched to a gene. Looked up from germline, CDR1 is MNHEY and CDR2 is SMNVEV (reference sequence). The CDR3 consists of 15 residues. The CDR3 is CASGELAGAVETQYF. The CDR3 DNA reads TGTGCCAGCGGGGAACTAGCGGGGGCGGTGGAGACCCAGTACTTC.

The genes are TRBV14 and TRBJ1-1; D possibly corresponds to TRBD1 (6 bases). V shed 2 bases and J shed 10 bases, with 11 bases lying between them. Looked up from germline, CDR1 is SGHDN and CDR2 is FVKESK. The CDR3 runs 12 residues. The CDR3 loop reads CASSQNRVGAFF. In DNA form, the CDR3 reads TGTGCCAGCAGCCAAAACAGGGTGGGAGCTTTCTTT.

The chain couples TRBV27 to TRBJ1-1, with a weak D call TRBD1 (5 bases). The V end was cut by 4 bases, the J end by 12 bases, with 15 bases between. CDR1 and CDR2 (germline): MNHEY, SMNVEV (reference sequence). The CDR3 is made up of 12 amino acids. The CDR3 is CASSSRQGRTFF. CDR3 coding DNA: TGTGCCAGCAGTTCACGCCAGGGAAGGACTTTCTTT.

This clone was seen only once. The V and J genes are TRBV24-1 and TRBJ1-1, with TRBD1 identical over 7 bases. V shed 4 bases and J 10 bases; nucleotides not matched to a gene: 11. Germline CDR1 reads KGHDR; CDR2 reads SFDVKD. The CDR3 covers 14 residues. Here the CDR3 DNA reads TGTGCCACCAGTGACCTTGACAGGGCCAGGGGAGCTTTCTTT. Translating it yields CATSDLDRARGAFF.

This chain joins TRBV6-5 and TRBJ1-2; maybe TRBD1 (6 bases). In germline, CDR1 is MNHEY, CDR2 SVGAGI. The CDR3 runs to 15 residues. V dropped 0 bases and J dropped 4 bases, with 12 bases sitting between them. The CDR3 region is CASSYSIGQIYGYTF. The CDR3, as DNA: TGTGCCAGCAGTTACTCGATAGGACAGATCTATGGCTACACCTTC.

The CDR3 nucleotides are TGTGCCAGCAGGCCGACAGGGAGGAATCAGCCCCAGCATTTT. Protein product: CASRPTGRNQPQHF. The chain employs TRBV27 and TRBJ1-5; TRBD1 matches 7 bases. V lost 6 bases and J lost 4; bases outside the gene matches: 6. Germline CDR1 reads MNHEY; CDR2 reads SMNVEV (reference sequence). The CDR3 is made up of 14 amino acids.

This clone was seen once. V gene TRBV5-1 combines with J gene TRBJ2-5, with D perhaps matching TRBD2 (5 bases). V shed 0 bases and J shed 0 bases, with 9 bases lying between them. This CDR3 has 15 amino acids. Germline CDR1 and CDR2: SGHRS and YFSETQ. CDR3 bases: TGCGCCAGCAGCTTGGGTGGGGAGTACCAAGAGACCCAGTACTTC. It specifies CASSLGGEYQETQYF.

This chain links TRBV19 with TRBJ1-4; the D is unclear. CDR1 is LNHDA and CDR2 is SQIVND in the germline V gene (reference sequence). V was pared by 7 bases and J by 7 bases, with 16 bases between. The CDR3 extends over 14 amino acids. The CDR3 DNA reads as TGTGCCAGTAACACCGGCCTAGAGGGTGAAAAACTGTTTTTT. Amino acid sequence: CASNTGLEGEKLFF.

The rearrangement links TRBV4-2 to TRBJ1-2; no definite D call. The V end lost 2 bases, the J end lost 8 bases, and 15 bases lay between the germline ends. This CDR3 spans 14 amino acids. Per the germline V gene, CDR1 is LGHNA and CDR2 is YNFKEQ. CDR3 loop: CASSQRGGARGYTF. CDR3 nucleotides: TGTGCCAGCAGCCAACGGGGTGGAGCTAGGGGCTACACCTTC.

The chain combines TRBV4-1 with TRBJ2-2; perhaps TRBD1 as D (7 bases). The CDR3 has 14 residues. Deletions cut 9 bases from V and 3 bases from J, with 14 bases between. CDR1 and CDR2 (germline): MGHRA, YSYEKL. CDR3 nucleotide sequence: TGCGCCAGTCGTACCAGGGGGGACACCGGGGAGCTGTTTTTT. It is translated as CASRTRGDTGELFF.

This clone was picked up one time. The rearrangement joins TRBV20-1 to TRBJ1-1; a possible D gene is TRBD1 (6 bases). CDR3 length: 11 amino acids. Germline CDR1 DFQATT, CDR2 SNEGSKA (reference sequence). Trimming stripped 4 bases from V and 11 bases from J, with 14 bases between. In DNA, the CDR3 is TGCAGTGCTAAACAGGGATGGCGCGCTTTCTTT. Its protein product is CSAKQGWRAFF.

The chain links TRBV5-1 to TRBJ2-5; D ambiguous. Germline values: CDR1 SGHRS, CDR2 YFSETQ. With 4 bases removed from V and 2 bases from J, the gap between germline ends came to 15 bases. This CDR3 region has 15 residues. The chain's CDR3 is CASSNSPVLQETQYF. The CDR3 DNA reads TGCGCCAGCAGCAACTCGCCCGTATTACAAGAGACCCAGTACTTC.

The chain has TRBV6-6 and TRBJ2-1; possible D gene TRBD1, 6 bases. The CDR3 spans 14 residues. Germline V gives CDR1 MNHNY, CDR2 SVGAGI (reference sequence). The V end was cut by 7 bases, the J end by 0 bases, with 10 bases between. The CDR3 reads CASTLGGSYNEQFF. CDR3 sequence (DNA): TGTGCCAGCACCTTAGGGGGCTCCTACAATGAGCAGTTCTTC.

This clone occurred a few times. The CDR3 loop reads CASSSVGFGTEAFF. The CDR3 DNA follows: TGTGCCAGCAGTTCAGTCGGGTTCGGCACTGAAGCTTTCTTT. V and J are TRBV6-2 or TRBV6-3 and TRBJ1-1; D gene ambiguous. The CDR3 is made up of 14 amino acids. The V gene lost 4 bases and the J gene lost 4 bases, with 13 bases spanning the gap. Germline loops: CDR1 MNHEY, CDR2 SVGEGT.

The chain couples TRBV9 to TRBJ1-1; TRBD1 might be the D (5 bases). V was trimmed by 1 base and J by 4 bases, leaving 14 bases between them. The germline gives CDR1 SGDLS, CDR2 YYNGEE. This CDR3 region has 15 residues. CDR3: CASSVSPGAPTEAFF. In nucleotides, the CDR3 is TGTGCCAGCAGCGTATCCCCTGGGGCCCCCACTGAAGCTTTCTTT.

The chain joins TRBV7-3 to TRBJ1-1; D is ambiguous. The germline V gene encodes CDR1 SGHTA and CDR2 FQGTGA. V was clipped by 2 bases and J by 3 bases, with 7 bases between them. CDR3 length: 13 residues. CDR3 DNA sequence: TGTGCCAGCAGCTTATCGGAGGACACTGAAGCTTTCTTT. Encoded protein: CASSLSEDTEAFF. Complete variable domain (other parts from reference TRBV7-3 and TRBJ1-1): GAGVSQTPSNKVTEKGKYVELRCDPISGHTALYWYRQSLGQGPEFLIYFQGTGAADDSGLPNDRFFAVRPEGSVSTLKIQRTERGDSAVYLCASSLSEDTEAFFGQGTRLTVV.

The chain is built from TRBV11-2 and TRBJ1-3; 9 bases are shared with TRBD1. CDR1 and CDR2 (germline): SGHAT, FQNNGV. Trimming took 5 bases from V and 4 from J; bases not matched to a gene: 6. This CDR3 is 15 amino acids long. The CDR3 protein is CASSPNRGQGNTIYF. Written as DNA, the CDR3 is TGTGCCAGCAGCCCTAACAGGGGGCAGGGAAACACCATATATTTT.

This clone was observed a single time. This sequence joins TRBV27 and TRBJ1-6; D not resolved. Trimming removed 6 bases from V and 9 bases from J, with 9 bases in between. The CDR3 consists of 12 residues. Looked up from germline, CDR1 is MNHEY and CDR2 is SMNVEV (reference sequence). CDR3: CASSSVFSPLHF. The DNA for the CDR3 is TGTGCCAGCAGCTCGGTATTTTCACCCCTCCACTTT.